The table lists the clone carrying this T cell receptor beta chain with a few counts. Antigen specificity is unknown. This specimen belongs to a study of regulatory T cells in long-lasting Graves disease. The study, taken as a whole, reports: Persistent Graves' patients showed reduced TCR diversity versus newly diagnosed patients. Patients with persistent disease shared 2,500 or so public clonotypes, outpacing the approximately 970 shared by new patients. There were preferences for TRBV28, TRBJ1-2 and TRBJ2-5 in persistent disease.

CDR3 regions were amplified by Arm-PCR using iRepertoire HTBI primers to build TCR beta libraries. In the authors' methods: Among the samples, roughly 61 TRBV and approximately 13 TRBJ segments were identified. TCRdb recomputed calls from the multiplex PCR reads with MiXCR, one row per CDR3 protein. TCRdb's processing, not the study's, gives the V and J calls here. Here the sample spans around 400,000 distinct CDR3 sequences, around 22% being singletons. CDR1 and CDR2 (germline): DFQATT, SNEGSKA (reference sequence). The CDR3 is made up of 14 amino acids. V lost 3 bases and J lost 5; bases outside the gene matches: 7. As for time point: persistent/refractory GD, antithyroid drugs over 5 years with positive TRAb. The TCR library was made from RNA extracted from PBMCs.

This receptor was taken from a female donor with Graves disease. The specimen was peripheral blood mononuclear cells (PBMCs), collected when the disease was refractory, from a patient treated with antithyroid drugs. This chain connects TRBV20-1 to TRBJ2-5, with TRBD2 identical over 9 bases. The DNA for the CDR3 is TGCAGTGCTAGGGTTCTAGCGGGAAGTGAGACCCAGTACTTC. Amino acids: CSARVLAGSETQYF.